This T cell receptor beta chain was identified during a study of T cell repertoires in cytomegalovirus infection. Study-wide findings and caveats: The ex vivo response showed dominance by HLA-C-restricted CMV-specific TCR beta clonotypes.

About this clonotype: What it binds is unknown.

TCRdb re-derived calls from the reads in MiXCR, one entry per CDR3 protein. The profile shows 200,000 to 300,000 distinct CDR3 sequences, around 12% of them singletons. The germline V gene has CDR1 SEHNR and CDR2 FQNEAQ (reference sequence). This CDR3 spans 15 amino acids. The V gene lost 11 bases and the J gene lost 4 bases, with 23 bases spanning the gap. This sequence joins TRBV7-9 and TRBJ1-2, with D tentatively TRBD1 (6 bases). This receptor was identified in a human donor in good health (CMV status not recorded). Some clones in this sample may be carry-over from other donors' samples. Sequencing was carried out using PBMCs. This CDR3 reads CAGGGETIGGYGYTF. The CDR3 DNA reads TGTGCCGGAGGGGGGGAGACGATCGGGGGCTATGGCTACACCTTC.